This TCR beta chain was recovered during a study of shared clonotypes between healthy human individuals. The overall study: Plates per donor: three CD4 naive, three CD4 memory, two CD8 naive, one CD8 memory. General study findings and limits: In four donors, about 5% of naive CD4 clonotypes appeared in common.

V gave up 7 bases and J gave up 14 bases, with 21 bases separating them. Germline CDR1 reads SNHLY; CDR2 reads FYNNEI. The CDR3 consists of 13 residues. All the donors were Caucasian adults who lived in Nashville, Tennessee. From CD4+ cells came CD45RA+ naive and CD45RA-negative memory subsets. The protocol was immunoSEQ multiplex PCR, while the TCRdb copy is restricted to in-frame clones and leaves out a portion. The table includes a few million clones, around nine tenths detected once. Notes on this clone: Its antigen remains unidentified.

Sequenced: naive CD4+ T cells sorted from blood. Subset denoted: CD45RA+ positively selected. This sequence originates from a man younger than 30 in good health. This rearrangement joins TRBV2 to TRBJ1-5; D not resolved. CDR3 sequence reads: CASKVGLGLEEHF. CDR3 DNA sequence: TGTGCCAGCAAGGTCGGGCTCGGGCTGGAAGAGCATTTT. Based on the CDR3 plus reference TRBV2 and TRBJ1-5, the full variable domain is EPEVTQTPSHQVTQMGQEVILRCVPISNHLYFYWYRQILGQKVEFLVSFYNNEISEKSEIFDDQFSVERPDGSNFTLKIRSTKLEDSAMYFCASKVGLGLEEHFGDGTRLSIL.